Included here is one T cell receptor (beta chain) sequence, with context. The data originate from a study of blood T cell repertoires in COVID-19. Turning to the study itself: Sites in the United States, Italy and Spain provided acute and convalescent COVID-19 samples.

Produced via immunoSEQ multiplex PCR; TCRdb's table is partial and in-frame only. Of hundreds of thousands of clones listed, over 75% are singletons. The CDR3 covers 15 residues. The sample taken for sequencing was peripheral blood. The source of this sequence is an older woman with COVID-19, enrolled during active disease. The V gene is TRBV21-1, the J gene TRBJ2-3; the table gives TRBD2 as D, unverified against the DNA. TRBV21-1 is tagged as a pseudogene. The CDR3 DNA sequence: TGTGCCAGCAGCAAATTTGAGCGGAAAACAGATACGCAGTATTTT. Protein sequence: CASSKFERKTDTQYF.